These 9 T cell receptor beta chains originate from one sample sequenced in a study of cytomegalovirus exposure and HLA in healthy donors (dated by TCRdb to about 2017). The protocol used for the library was the immunoSEQ multiplex PCR assay. For the multiplex PCR, a mixture combining 60 forward primers for TCR Vbeta segments and 13 reverse primers for TCR Jbeta segments was used. The table was pulled from immuneACCESS by TCRdb, which kept in-frame rearrangements only. Such tables lose some clones; where checked, under half of the loss comes from unresolved V genes, and the rest has no known cause. The sample data list under 120,000 clones, and more than 60% of these were observed just once. The ten largest clones take up roughly 5% of the sample. Sequencing used PBMCs. All receptors derive from a female donor in good health and CMV-seropositive.

This clone is labeled as medium-sized. This rearrangement joins TRBV2 to TRBJ1-5; a weak D match, TRBD1 (6 bases). The CDR3 is 15 amino acids. The germline V and J ends were trimmed by 2 bases and 4 bases, with 12 bases remaining between them. CDR1 and CDR2 from the germline V gene are SNHLY and FYNNEI. The DNA of the CDR3 is TGTGCCAGCAGTGAACGGGGGGCTGGGAATCAGCCCCAGCATTTT. Its translation is CASSERGAGNQPQHF.

The chain uses TRBV7-6 and TRBJ2-1, with 11 bases aligning to TRBD1. Germline trimming cut 5 bases from V and 9 bases from J; bases unmatched to any gene: 9. Germline V CDR1 and CDR2: SGHVS, FNYEAQ. This CDR3 contains 15 residues. This CDR3 reads CASSPRGTGGGEQFF. The DNA for the CDR3 is TGTGCCAGCAGCCCCCGTGGGACAGGGGGGGGTGAGCAGTTCTTC.

The V and J genes are TRBV10-3 and TRBJ2-7; 7 nucleotides align to TRBD1. The germline gives CDR1 ENHRY, CDR2 SYGVKD. The CDR3 contains 13 residues. V dropped 6 bases and J dropped 0; count of bases not matched to a gene: 2. CDR3 DNA: TGTGCCATCAGCAGGGGGATCTCCTACGAGCAGTACTTC. Its protein is CAISRGISYEQYF.

The V call is TRBV25-1, the J call TRBJ2-1; 8 bases line up with TRBD2. The V gene end was trimmed by 6 bases and the J gene end by 2 bases; junction bases not matched to a gene: 6. Germline V CDR1 and CDR2: MGHDK, SYGVNS. The CDR3 has 15 amino acids. The CDR3 sequence: CASRARTSPYNEQFF. The CDR3 DNA sequence: TGTGCCAGCAGGGCAAGGACTAGCCCCTACAATGAGCAGTTCTTC.

The genes are TRBV27 and TRBJ1-2; D not certain. The CDR3 is made up of 15 amino acids. Trimming took off 6 bases at V and 1 base at J, with 15 bases between the two ends. The germline V gene has CDR1 MNHEY and CDR2 SMNVEV (reference sequence). CDR3 residues: CASRVEAVRNYGYTF. The CDR3 nucleotides read TGTGCCAGCAGGGTGGAGGCGGTTCGTAACTATGGCTACACCTTC.

The CDR3 loop is CASSPPQGPDTGELFF. DNA for the CDR3: TGTGCCAGCAGTCCACCACAGGGACCGGACACCGGGGAGCTGTTTTTT. V usage is TRBV27 and J usage is TRBJ2-2, with D tentatively TRBD1 (6 bases). Per the germline V gene, CDR1 is MNHEY and CDR2 is SMNVEV (reference sequence). V shed 5 bases and J shed 3 bases, with 16 bases lying between them. The CDR3 is 16 residues long.

In the case of this clone: Other DNA sequences in this sample translate to the same CDR3. The gene calls are TRBV2 and TRBJ1-1; D not certain. The germline V gene has CDR1 SNHLY and CDR2 FYNNEI. The CDR3 length is 13 residues. Trimming left V 4 bases short and J 0 bases short, with 6 bases between. CDR3 protein: CASSGQMNTEAFF. CDR3 bases: TGTGCCAGCAGTGGCCAGATGAACACTGAAGCTTTCTTT.

This clone appeared many times. The chain employs TRBV2 and TRBJ2-1, with TRBD2 identical over 13 bases. The CDR3 extends over 18 amino acids. The germline gives CDR1 SNHLY, CDR2 FYNNEI. The V gene end was trimmed by 3 bases and the J gene end by 7 bases; junction bases not matched to a gene: 12. The CDR3 coding sequence is TGTGCCAGCAGTGAGGACCTCGATTGGGGACTAGCGGGAAATGAGCAGTTCTTC. It is translated as CASSEDLDWGLAGNEQFF.

This sequence joins TRBV5-4 and TRBJ2-5; D might be TRBD2 (6 bases). The length of the CDR3 is 15 residues. The ends were cut back, 5 bases at V and 2 bases at J, with 16 bases in the middle. Germline loops: CDR1 SGHNT, CDR2 YYREEE (reference sequence). The DNA of the CDR3 is TGTGCCAGCAGGCTGGGACTGACGGCACAAGAGACCCAGTACTTC. Its translation: CASRLGLTAQETQYF.